This passage covers 25 T cell receptor beta chains from one sample sequenced in a study of kidney transplant recipient with SARS-CoV-2 infection. TCRdb fed the reads into MiXCR, producing one record per CDR3 protein. The table shows approximately 240,000 distinct CDR3 sequences, with more than 25% occurring only once. The material was a blood sample, obtained at baseline and on roughly day 110 from a kidney transplant recipient. Every receptor here comes from a male patient between 25 and 39 years old who had COVID-19 and was a kidney transplant recipient. Some T cells may be the graft donor's.

In this sample, this clonotype turned up many times. The genes are TRBV9 and TRBJ1-6, with 10 nucleotides matching TRBD1. The CDR3 has 15 amino acids. V was clipped by 3 bases and J by 9 bases; unmatched bases: 6. Per germline, CDR1 SGDLS and CDR2 YYNGEE. CDR3 coding DNA: TGTGCCAGCAGCGGAAACCGGGACAGGGGTTCACCCCTCCACTTT. Translating it yields CASSGNRDRGSPLHF.

With respect to this clonotype: Compared with germline, one end of the junction differs, possibly owing to a read error. This rearrangement joins TRBV10-3 to TRBJ2-3; 7 nucleotides align to TRBD1. Germline V gene data show CDR1 as ENHRY and CDR2 as SYGVKD. The CDR3 spans 13 residues. CDR3 sequence (DNA): TGCGCCATCTCGACAGGGAGCACAGATACGCAGTATTTT. Translated: CAISTGSTDTQYF.

There are many counts of this clonotype. The J gene is TRBJ2-2, the V gene TRBV7-2, with D perhaps matching TRBD2 (6 bases). The V end was cut by 8 bases, the J end by 0 bases, with 10 bases between. Germline V gene data show CDR1 as SGHTA and CDR2 as FQGNSA. This CDR3 has 14 residues. The CDR3 nucleotides read TGTGCCAGCGGCGGGACGGCGAACACCGGGGAGCTGTTTTTT. Translating it yields CASGGTANTGELFF.

The chain is built from TRBV19 and TRBJ2-1; 13 nucleotides agree with TRBD2. Germline V gene data show CDR1 as LNHDA and CDR2 as SQIVND (reference sequence). CDR3 length: 13 amino acids. Losses at the gene ends were 8 bases for V and 8 bases for J; bases not matched to a gene: 3. The CDR3, as DNA: TGTGCCAGTCGACTAGCGGGGGGCCATGAGCAGTTCTTC. This gives the protein CASRLAGGHEQFF.

This clonotype was counted ten times or more. The rearrangement uses TRBV7-9 and TRBJ2-2; TRBD2 agrees at 8 bases. V shed 3 bases and J 0 bases; nucleotides not matched to a gene: 9. The CDR3 spans 18 residues. Germline CDR1 and CDR2: SEHNR and FQNEAQ (reference sequence). The CDR3 bases are TGTGCCAGCAGCTTCCTATACACTAGCGGAACGAACACCGGGGAGCTGTTTTTT. This gives the protein CASSFLYTSGTNTGELFF.

V usage is TRBV30 and J usage is TRBJ1-5; the D is unclear. This CDR3 comprises 14 residues. Germline loops: CDR1 GTSNPN, CDR2 SVGIG (reference sequence). V shed 0 bases and J shed 0 bases, with 6 bases lying between them. CDR3 residues: CAWSVLGSNQPQHF. CDR3 nucleotide sequence: TGTGCCTGGAGTGTATTGGGTAGCAATCAGCCCCAGCATTTT.

A note on this clonotype: A much larger clone lies a single base off, so this may be a read error. The V call is TRBV7-6, the J call TRBJ1-2, with a tentative D call TRBD1 (6 bases). The CDR3 runs to 13 residues. CDR1 and CDR2 (germline): SGHVS, FNYEAQ. In nucleotides, the CDR3 is TGTGCCAGCAGCCCCGGACAGAACTATGGCCACACCTTC. Encoded protein: CASSPGQNYGHTF. Full variable domain (outside the CDR3, taken from reference TRBV7-6 and TRBJ1-2): GAGVSQSPRYKVTKRGQDVALRCDPISGHVSLYWYRQALGQGPEFLTYFNYEAQQDKSGLPNDRFSAERPEGSISTLTIQRTEQRDSAMYRCASSPGQNYGHTFGSGTRLTVV.

This clonotype was recorded at least ten times. The V and J genes are TRBV6-1 and TRBJ1-2; no definite D call. The CDR3 loop spans 17 amino acids. Germline-derived CDR1 and CDR2 are MNHNS and SASEGT. The V end lost 3 bases, the J end lost 4 bases, and 21 bases lay between the germline ends. CDR3 loop: CASSDTRECRKTYGYTF. DNA for the CDR3: TGTGCCAGCAGTGACACACGGGAATGTAGAAAGACCTATGGCTACACCTTC.

This clonotype has ten or more counts. V gene TRBV20-1 combines with J gene TRBJ1-6, with unresolved D. Germline CDR1 DFQATT, CDR2 SNEGSKA (reference sequence). V dropped 3 bases and J dropped 0 bases, with 9 bases sitting between them. The CDR3 extends over 15 amino acids. The CDR3 bases are TGCAGTGCTAGTGACGGGAGCTCCTATAATTCACCCCTCCACTTT. Its translation is CSASDGSSYNSPLHF.

This clonotype is classed as medium-sized. The V call is TRBV6-6, the J call TRBJ2-5, with 11 nucleotides matching TRBD1. V trimming: 6 bases; J trimming: 6 bases; junction bases outside the gene matches: 6. The CDR3 has 14 amino acids. The germline gives CDR1 MNHNY, CDR2 SVGAGI (reference sequence). Here the CDR3 DNA reads TGTGCCAGCAGCTCCGGACAGGGGGCAAAGACCCAGTACTTC. Protein product: CASSSGQGAKTQYF.

This sequence joins TRBV4-1 and TRBJ1-2; D might be TRBD1 (5 bases). V lost 3 bases to trimming and J lost 5 bases, with 7 bases between them. This CDR3 is built from 12 residues. The germline gives CDR1 MGHRA, CDR2 YSYEKL. The chain's CDR3 is CASSQRTYGYTF. DNA for the CDR3: TGCGCCAGCAGCCAGAGGACATATGGCTACACCTTC.

This clonotype appeared many times. The chain employs TRBV20-1 and TRBJ2-1, with 7 bases aligning to TRBD2. This CDR3 region has 16 residues. The germline V gene has CDR1 DFQATT and CDR2 SNEGSKA (reference sequence). The trim removed 0 bases at V and 7 bases at J, leaving 12 bases unmatched. The CDR3 region is CSARDGDYGRRNEQFF. Here the CDR3 DNA reads TGCAGTGCTAGAGATGGGGACTATGGGCGCCGGAATGAGCAGTTCTTC.

As regards this clonotype: A much larger clone lies a single base off, so this may be a read error. The genes are TRBV4-3 and TRBJ1-2; D uncertain. CDR1 is LGHNA, CDR2 YSLEER, per germline. The length of the CDR3 is 17 residues. CDR3 protein: CANSPIEGRRKTYGYTF. CDR3 coding DNA: TGCGCCAACAGCCCAATCGAAGGACGTCGAAAGACCTATGGCTACACCTTC.

Notes on this clonotype: This clone may be a read error of a much larger clone one base away. This chain connects TRBV8-2 to TRBJ2-6. TRBV8-2 is listed as a pseudogene. CDR3 length: 17 amino acids. CDR3 coding DNA: TGTGGCACATTTAGCAGGATAACACAAAGTCGGGCCGACGTCCTGACTTTC. It specifies CGTFSRITQSRADVLTF.

This clonotype showed up just a few times. V gene TRBV7-9 combines with J gene TRBJ2-3; the D gene is possibly TRBD1 (6 bases). The CDR3 is made up of 15 amino acids. CDR1 is SEHNR, CDR2 FQNEAQ, per germline (reference sequence). The V and J ends lost 8 bases and 0 bases respectively, with 15 bases between them. The DNA for the CDR3 is TGTGCCAGCGATTCCTTGGGGGCTAGCACAGATACGCAGTATTTT. This codes for CASDSLGASTDTQYF.

This clonotype showed up many times. The V and J genes are TRBV11-2 and TRBJ1-1, with TRBD1 identical over 10 bases. The CDR3 has 15 amino acids. Germline V CDR1 and CDR2: SGHAT, FQNNGV. V shed 5 bases and J 5 bases; nucleotides not matched to a gene: 8. In DNA, the CDR3 is TGTGCCAGCAGCCCCCGGGACAGGGGAGATACTGAAGCTTTCTTT. Its translation: CASSPRDRGDTEAFF.

This clonotype was observed at least ten times. J is TRBJ1-5 and V is TRBV19; D is perhaps TRBD1 (6 bases). The length of the CDR3 is 16 residues. Germline values: CDR1 LNHDA, CDR2 SQIVND (reference sequence). Trimming pared 6 bases from V and 3 bases from J, leaving 18 bases between. This CDR3 is CASRAFSRGINQPQHF. CDR3 in DNA: TGTGCCAGTAGGGCCTTTTCCAGGGGCATCAATCAGCCCCAGCATTTT.

This clonotype has a count of ten or more. This chain uses TRBV7-6 with TRBJ1-2, with 7 bases matching TRBD1. The CDR3 is made up of 13 amino acids. V lost 4 bases and J lost 5; bases outside the gene matches: 4. Germline V gene data show CDR1 as SGHVS and CDR2 as FNYEAQ. Written as DNA, the CDR3 is TGTGCCAGCAGCTACGACAGGGATTATGGCTACACCTTC. This translates into CASSYDRDYGYTF.

This clonotype was recorded at least ten times. V usage is TRBV12-2 and J usage is TRBJ1-2. TRBV12-2 is deemed a pseudogene. The CDR3 runs to 17 residues. CDR3 coding DNA: TGTGCAAGTCGCGGCTTCCTGACTCCACGAAAGACCTATGGCTACACCTTC. Amino acids: CASRGFLTPRKTYGYTF.

For this clonotype: Being one base from a much bigger clone, this may be a read error. The CDR3 spells CASRGRNTEAFF. In nucleotides, the CDR3 is TGCGCCAGCAGAGGGAGGAACACTGAAGCTTTCTTT. The chain couples TRBV4-1 to TRBJ1-1; D unclear. The V and J ends lost 6 bases and 1 base respectively, with 6 bases between them. This CDR3 spans 12 amino acids. Germline lookup yields CDR1 MGHRA and CDR2 YSYEKL.

The table lists this clonotype with many counts. The rearrangement uses TRBV3-1 and TRBJ2-2; D is unclear. Germline values: CDR1 LGHDT, CDR2 YNNKEL (reference sequence). V lost 5 bases and J lost 5, with 24 bases in between. The CDR3 has 18 residues. This CDR3 reads CASSYLYPISGLTGELFF. Here the CDR3 DNA reads TGTGCCAGCAGCTACTTGTATCCCATTTCAGGCTTGACCGGGGAGCTGTTTTTT.

As to this clonotype: A read error may produce the germline difference seen at one junction end. The chain has TRBV14 and TRBJ2-5; D gene unclear. This CDR3 is 12 amino acids long. Germline CDR1 reads SGHDN; CDR2 reads FVKESK. CDR3 nucleotides: TGTGCCAGCAGCCTTGGCGGAGAGACCCAGTGCTTC. It yields the protein CASSLGGETQCF.

Details on this clonotype: With a much larger clone just one base away, this may be a read error. The CDR3 DNA reads TGCGCCAGCAGTCGAATAGGGAGCCCCTACGAGCAGTACTTC. Translation gives CASSRIGSPYEQYF. The chain uses TRBV5-1 and TRBJ2-7, with D tentatively TRBD2 (5 bases). Trimming cost V 5 bases and J 2 bases, with 14 bases left between them. The CDR3 runs 14 residues. Germline CDR1 and CDR2: SGHRS and YFSETQ.

Note on this clonotype: A much larger clonotype is one base distant, so this may be a read error. V and J are TRBV2 and TRBJ2-7, with D perhaps TRBD1 (6 bases). The CDR3 has 13 amino acids. The V gene's germline CDR1 is SNHLY and CDR2 FYNNEI. CDR3 in amino acids: CASRLDRPYEQCF. DNA of the CDR3: TGTGCCAGCAGACTGGACAGACCCTACGAGCAGTGCTTC.

On this clonotype itself: Given a much more abundant clone one base away, this may be a read error. The chain is built from TRBV6-5 and TRBJ2-1, with TRBD2 as a possible D gene (6 bases). The CDR3 is made up of 16 amino acids. Trimming stripped 7 bases from V and 10 bases from J, with 26 bases between. Germline V gene lookup returns CDR1 MNHEY and CDR2 SVGAGI. CDR3 DNA: TGTGCCAGCATCCTCCTAGCCTTAGCGGAAGAGGGAGAGCAGTTCTTC. Translated: CASILLALAEEGEQFF.